The 6 T cell receptor beta chains below come from one sample, sequenced in a study of T-cell memory formation after mild COVID-19. TCRdb used MiXCR to reprocess the 5' RACE reads, holding one entry per CDR3 protein. The profile shows some 320,000 distinct CDR3 sequences, approximately 14% of them singletons. The specimen sequenced was PBMCs or a T cell subset sorted from them (not recorded which). The receptor source for this set is a man aged 18 to 30 who had mild COVID-19 (a few samples of this study predate the infection). Cell type and time point are not known.

This clonotype was counted between two and nine times. The chain carries TRBV18 and TRBJ1-2; a possible D gene is TRBD1 (5 bases). In germline, CDR1 is KGHSH, CDR2 LQKENI. The CDR3 spans 15 residues. Trimming removed 5 bases from V and 5 bases from J, with 18 bases in between. CDR3 residues: CASSARSQDPYGYTF. The DNA of the CDR3 is TGTGCCAGCTCAGCGCGATCACAGGATCCGTATGGCTACACCTTC. Full variable domain (missing parts from reference TRBV18 and TRBJ1-2): NAGVMQNPRHLVRRRGQEARLRCSPMKGHSHVYWYRQLPEEGLKFMVYLQKENIIDESGMPKERFSAEFPKEGPSILRIQQVVRGDSAAYFCASSARSQDPYGYTFGSGTRLTVV.

This clonotype was detected ten times or more. V and J are TRBV7-8 and TRBJ1-5; D uncertain. The CDR3 is made up of 14 amino acids. CDR1 is SGHVS, CDR2 FQNEAQ, per germline. The V end lost 3 bases, the J end lost 5 bases, and 11 bases lay between the germline ends. The CDR3 DNA sequence: TGTGCCAGCAGCTTCCAAGACACCGATCAGCCCCAGCATTTT. Translated, it gives CASSFQDTDQPQHF.

This clonotype occurred a few times. The chain recombines TRBV4-1 with TRBJ1-1; 9 nucleotides agree with TRBD1. Trimming cost V 6 bases and J 4 bases; bases outside gene matches: 9. CDR1 is MGHRA and CDR2 is YSYEKL in the germline V gene. CDR3 length equals 15 residues. The CDR3 nucleotides are TGCGCCAGCAGACCAACACAGGGGGCGGTCACTGAAGCTTTCTTT. Amino acids: CASRPTQGAVTEAFF.

This clonotype was counted ten times or more. The chain has TRBV5-1 and TRBJ2-1; 11 positions match TRBD2. This CDR3 comprises 16 residues. Germline V gene lookup returns CDR1 SGHRS and CDR2 YFSETQ. V was pared by 4 bases and J by 2 bases, with 5 bases of the junction left unmatched. CDR3 bases: TGCGCCAGCAGCCTAACTAGCGGGGGAACCTACAATGAGCAGTTCTTC. This encodes CASSLTSGGTYNEQFF.

This clonotype was found a few times. The chain employs TRBV3-1 and TRBJ2-5, with D perhaps being TRBD1 or TRBD2 (6 bases each). Germline CDR1 and CDR2: LGHDT and YNNKEL (reference sequence). The length of the CDR3 is 13 residues. V shed 1 base and J shed 4 bases, with 7 bases lying between them. In DNA form, the CDR3 reads TGTGCCAGCAGCCAAGCGGGGGCAGAGACCCAGTACTTC. Its translation is CASSQAGAETQYF.

The chain is built from TRBV4-3 and TRBJ2-2, with 8 bases lining up with TRBD1. V shed 4 bases and J 6 bases; nucleotides not matched to a gene: 16. CDR3 length: 18 residues. The germline V gene has CDR1 LGHNA and CDR2 YSLEER. The CDR3: CASSPGFYRGSDAGELFF. CDR3 sequence (DNA): TGCGCCAGCAGCCCGGGTTTCTACAGGGGGAGTGACGCCGGGGAGCTGTTTTTT.